This TCR beta chain was found in a study of blood T cell repertoires in COVID-19. The overall study: Sources were T cells, B-cell-depleted T cells, or PBMCs; the material itself was cDNA or gDNA.

Profiling relied on immunoSEQ multiplex PCR, and the TCRdb table lists in-frame clones only, not all of them. The table shows roughly 400,000 clones, with around 89% occurring only once. Sequences were obtained from PBMCs or T cells enriched from blood (not recorded which). This clonotype originated in a man aged 25-40 years who had recovered from COVID-19.

CDR3 protein: CASTGGQGWTEAFF. DNA of the CDR3: TGTGCCAGCACAGGGGGACAGGGATGGACTGAAGCTTTCTTT. The chain joins TRBV6-5 to TRBJ1-1; TRBD1 matches at 9 bases. Per germline, CDR1 MNHEY and CDR2 SVGAGI. J lost 5 bases, V lost 7 bases, and 8 bases had no gene match. The CDR3 totals 14 residues.